Listed below are T cell receptor beta chains from one sample, sequenced in a study of OX40 agonist ivuxolimab in advanced cancers. Libraries were prepared by immunoSEQ multiplex PCR; TCRdb keeps only in-frame clonotypes and omits some of them. The repertoire holds 80,000 or so clones, with 84% as singletons. Here the sequenced sample was CD4+ or CD8+ T cells sorted from blood, taken in a trial of the OX40 agonist ivuxolimab. The receptors derive from an adult with an advanced solid tumor such as melanoma, head and neck, liver or kidney cancer. Each CDR3 is given with its conserved first and last residue. The order of the fields is CDR3 length, clone size, V gene, J gene, D gene, CDR3 protein, CDR3 DNA. A D gene is named only where the DNA matches it firmly. Not every row has a clone size; where given, it reads once, few, many or a size class.

>16|NA|TRBV30|TRBJ2-3|TRBD1
CAWGSSGTGITDTQYF
TGTGCCTGGGGCAGCTCCGGGACAGGGATCACAGATACGCAGTATTTT
>11|NA|TRBV20-1|TRBJ1-1|NA
CSGGGVAEAFF
TGCAGTGGCGGCGGGGTCGCTGAAGCTTTCTTT
>15|NA|TRBV6-5|TRBJ2-5|NA
CASSYSGSAGETQYF
TGTGCCAGCAGTTACTCGGGGTCAGCTGGGGAGACCCAGTACTTC
>14|NA|TRBV6-5|TRBJ2-2|TRBD2
CASSRLAGQGELFF
TGTGCCAGCAGTAGACTAGCGGGGCAGGGGGAGCTGTTTTTT
>18|NA|TRBV7-2|TRBJ2-6|NA
CASSLYGRQSSGANVLTF
TGTGCCAGCAGCTTATATGGCAGGCAGAGCTCTGGGGCCAACGTCCTGACTTTC
>13|NA|TRBV14|TRBJ2-7|NA
CASSPGPFREQYF
TGTGCCAGCAGCCCTGGGCCCTTCCGCGAGCAGTACTTC
>15|NA|TRBV10-3|TRBJ2-7|NA
CATNGGTSGFWEQYF
TGTGCCACCAACGGCGGGACCTCCGGGTTTTGGGAGCAGTACTTC
>15|NA|TRBV19|TRBJ2-4|NA
CASHPGQGPKNIQYF
TGTGCCAGCCATCCTGGCCAGGGCCCCAAAAACATTCAGTACTTC
>13|NA|TRBV6-5|TRBJ2-5|NA
CASSYSVRTAQYF
TGTGCCAGCAGTTACTCGGTTAGGACAGCCCAGTACTTC
>16|few|TRBV9|TRBJ1-2|NA
CASSVDSRAPNYGYTF
TGTGCCAGCAGCGTAGACTCCAGGGCGCCAAACTATGGCTACACCTTC
>15|few|TRBV5-1|TRBJ1-2|TRBD1
CASSLSGGSEDGYTF
TGCGCCAGCAGCTTGTCAGGGGGCTCTGAAGATGGCTACACCTTC